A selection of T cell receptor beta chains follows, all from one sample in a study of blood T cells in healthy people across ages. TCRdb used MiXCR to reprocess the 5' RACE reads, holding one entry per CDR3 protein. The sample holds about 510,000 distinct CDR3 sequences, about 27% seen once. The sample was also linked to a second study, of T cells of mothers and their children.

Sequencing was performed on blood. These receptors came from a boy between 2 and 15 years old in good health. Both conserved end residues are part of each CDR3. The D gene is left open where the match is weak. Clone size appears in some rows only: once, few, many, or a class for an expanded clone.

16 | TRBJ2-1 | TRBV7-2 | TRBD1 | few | CASSLVGQVNDNEQFF | TGTGCCAGCAGCCTAGTAGGACAGGTTAACGACAATGAGCAGTTCTTC
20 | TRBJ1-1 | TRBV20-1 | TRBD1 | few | CSARKGTTWDSPGRNTEAFF | TGCAGTGCTAGAAAGGGAACTACTTGGGACAGTCCAGGGAGAAACACTGAAGCTTTCTTT
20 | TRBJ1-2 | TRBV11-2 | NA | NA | CASSQERIAGGRSRGYGYTF | TGTGCCAGCAGCCAAGAAAGAATAGCGGGGGGCCGCTCGCGGGGGTATGGCTACACCTTC
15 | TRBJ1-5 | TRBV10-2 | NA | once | CASSPRGRVGQPQHF | TGCGCCAGCAGTCCCCGTGGGAGGGTCGGGCAGCCCCAGCATTTT
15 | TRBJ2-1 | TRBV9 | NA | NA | CASSVTRVVYNEQFF | TGTGCCAGCAGCGTAACCCGTGTAGTGTACAATGAGCAGTTCTTC
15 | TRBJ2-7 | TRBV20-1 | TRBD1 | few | CSAKLGGQGTYEQYF | TGCAGTGCGAAGCTGGGGGGACAGGGCACCTACGAGCAGTACTTC
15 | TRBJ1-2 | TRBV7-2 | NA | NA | CASSLDQDTGYGYTF | TGTGCCAGCAGCTTAGATCAGGACACGGGATATGGCTACACCTTC
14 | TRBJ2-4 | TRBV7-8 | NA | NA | CASSLSFAQNIQYF | TGTGCCAGCAGCTTAAGTTTCGCACAAAACATTCAGTACTTC
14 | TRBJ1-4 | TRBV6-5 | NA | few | CASSRTTFAEKLFF | TGTGCCAGCAGTCGGACTACCTTTGCGGAAAAACTGTTTTTT
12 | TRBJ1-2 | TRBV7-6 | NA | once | CASSESRYGYTF | TGTGCCAGCAGCGAGTCTCGATATGGCTACACCTTC
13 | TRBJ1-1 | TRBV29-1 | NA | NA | CSVVGQLNTEAFF | TGCAGCGTTGTCGGGCAGCTGAACACTGAAGCTTTCTTT
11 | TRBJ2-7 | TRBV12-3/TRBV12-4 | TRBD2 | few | CASGGGYEQYF | TGTGCCAGTGGGGGGGGCTACGAGCAGTACTTC
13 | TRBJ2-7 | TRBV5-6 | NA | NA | CASSAGQPWEQYF | TGTGCCAGCAGCGCCGGACAGCCCTGGGAGCAGTACTTC
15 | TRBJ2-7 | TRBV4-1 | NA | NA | CASSQDIGLSYEQYF | TGCGCCAGCAGCCAGGACATCGGACTCTCCTACGAGCAGTACTTC
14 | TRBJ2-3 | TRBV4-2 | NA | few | CASSQIDSTDTQYF | TGTGCCAGCAGCCAAATCGATTCGACAGATACGCAGTATTTT
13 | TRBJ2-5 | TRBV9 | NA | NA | CASSGASSETQYF | TGTGCCAGCAGCGGGGCTAGCTCGGAGACCCAGTACTTC
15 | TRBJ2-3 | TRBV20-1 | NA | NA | CSASTGPLTTDTQYF | TGCAGTGCTAGTACGGGGCCCCTCACAACAGATACGCAGTATTTT
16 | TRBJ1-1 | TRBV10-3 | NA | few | CAISESNPRVNTEAFF | TGTGCCATCAGTGAGTCGAATCCGAGAGTGAACACTGAAGCTTTCTTT
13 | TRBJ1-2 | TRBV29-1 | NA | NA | CSVAPRQAYGYTF | TGCAGCGTTGCCCCACGACAGGCCTATGGCTACACCTTC
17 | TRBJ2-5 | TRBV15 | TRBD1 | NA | CATSRDRQGAPQETQYF | TGTGCCACCAGCAGAGATCGGCAGGGGGCCCCACAAGAGACCCAGTACTTC
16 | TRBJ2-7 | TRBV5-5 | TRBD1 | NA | CASSSGTGWKTYEQYF | TGTGCCAGCAGCTCGGGGACAGGGTGGAAAACCTACGAGCAGTACTTC
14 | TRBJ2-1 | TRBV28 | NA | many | CASSYATGRGEQFF | TGTGCCAGCAGTTACGCGACCGGCAGGGGTGAGCAGTTCTTC
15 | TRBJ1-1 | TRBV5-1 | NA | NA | CASSSVAQGDTEAFF | TGCGCCAGCAGCTCGGTAGCCCAGGGAGATACTGAAGCTTTCTTT
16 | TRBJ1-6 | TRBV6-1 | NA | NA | CASTSLWTDYNSPLHF | TGTGCCAGCACCTCGCTTTGGACAGACTATAATTCACCCCTCCACTTT